This TCR beta chain was captured by sequencing in a study of neurological immune-mediated disorders (dated by TCRdb to about 2019). A note on the overall study: Using UMI-based sequencing, the study compared peripheral blood TCR-beta repertoires from patients with HTLV-I-associated myelopathy (HAM/TSP), patients with multiple sclerosis, and healthy controls. Alongside PBMC samples, the set of some 98 TCR-beta libraries contained longitudinal samples, technical triplicates, and paired CD4+ and CD8+ T-cell subsets that had been sorted. The cohort was made up of 68 subjects, consisting of around 14 HAM/TSP patients, roughly 35 multiple sclerosis patients and around 20 healthy controls.

cDNA was synthesized by template-switch 5'RACE using a primer carrying a 10-nucleotide random unique molecular identifier by which each TCR transcript was tagged. Over 200 million TCR-beta sequences, covering 15-18 subjects, were produced in each sequencing run. The RNeasy kit was used for extraction of total RNA. Using the KAPA Real-time Library Amplification kit, TCR-beta VDJ regions were amplified with primers for the TCR constant region and the 5'RACE anchor. Sample indexes and Illumina adaptors were added in a first PCR, after which library yield was increased in a second PCR. After Ampure bead purification, the roughly 650 bp TCR product was size-selected on a 2% E-gel SizeSelection system. Library quality was checked on a Bioanalyzer, concentration was measured with Qubit, and libraries were quantified with the Kapa Library Quantification kit before pooling. Libraries were sequenced paired-end 2 x 150 bp on an Illumina HiSeq 2500. To increase sequence diversity, roughly 24-30% phiX was spiked into each library pool. In the paper's pipeline: Quality-filtered reads were processed with the UMI-based MiGEC pipeline, which removed over 75% of raw TCR sequences during error correction. IMGT germline references were used for aligning VDJ genes, and each clonotype was defined as a unique CDR3 amino acid sequence together with its V-J genes. Clonal expansion, Shannon diversity, and CDR3 relatedness (CalcPairwiseDistances, ClusterSamples) were evaluated with VDJtools, and phylogenetic trees were built with CLCbio workbench. Using coefficient-of-variation modelling across technical triplicates, the study counted a clone as expanded if it had at least 8 unique UMIs. TCRdb trimmed the raw reads at Q25, called clones with MiXCR and kept productive beta chains. Each CDR3 protein gets just one entry, which takes the most common genes and DNA from the rows behind it. The V and J calls shown here were made by TCRdb, not taken from the authors' results. The sample records about 38,000 distinct CDR3 sequences, 7.2% of which are singletons. About 6% of the sample comes from the top ten.

The junction shows trimming of 1 base on V and 2 bases on J, plus 15 bases between the germline ends. The CDR3 runs 15 amino acids, cysteine and phenylalanine included. Only CDR3 DNA remains: 45 bases, in frame from the first base. CDR1 and CDR2 were assigned from the germline V gene as SQVTM and ANQGSEA. This clonotype has a count of ten or more. Its antigen remains unidentified. No base qualities exist here, and no much larger clone lies one base off it. Blood bank volunteers in Maryland, USA served as the healthy controls. For sorted-subset TCR libraries, approximately 1 million sorted CD4+ or CD8+ T cells were used. Peripheral blood was subjected to Ficoll-Hypaque density gradient centrifugation to isolate PBMCs, which were then cryopreserved in liquid nitrogen. The study also sequenced paired sorted CD4+ and CD8+ subsets from healthy controls, HAM/TSP patients and MS patients. Findings and caveats that apply to the study as a whole: No identical CDR3 amino acid sequences were shared among expanded clones across subjects, suggesting private TCR-beta repertoires in all groups. TCR clonal expansion was greatest in HAM/TSP patients and smallest in MS patients, who ranked below even healthy controls.

The chain links TRBV29-1 with TRBJ2-7, with the D call perhaps TRBD1 or TRBD2, each one matching 5 bases. The TCR originated in a man aged 50-60 years in good health. Sequencing input: CD4+ T cells from blood. The CDR3 reads as follows: CSVEGKGTLTYEQYF. The sequence in DNA is TGCAGCGTTGAAGGCAAGGGGACCCTTACCTACGAGCAGTACTTC.